This paragraph reports one TCR beta chain. The antigen is unknown. CDR1 and CDR2 (germline): SGDLS, YYNGEE. Between the trimmed V and J ends, which lost 0 bases and 0 bases, there was a span of 6 bases. There are 14 residues in the CDR3. This entry belongs to a study of siplizumab effects on memory and regulatory T cells. General study results and limits: Unstimulated subsets accounted for the mapping of only a minor share of the clones that were alloreactive.

The assay was immunoSEQ multiplex PCR, and TCRdb's table has in-frame clones only and misses some. This sample has about 66,000 clones; 90% to 98% occur once, and the top ten carry about 0.1%. The origin of this receptor is a human donor in good health. Sequencing input: naive CD8+ T cells sorted from blood. V is TRBV9 and J is TRBJ1-1; no clear D gene. CDR3 amino acids: CASSVDGMNTEAFF. CDR3 nucleotides: TGTGCCAGCAGCGTAGACGGAATGAACACTGAAGCTTTCTTT.